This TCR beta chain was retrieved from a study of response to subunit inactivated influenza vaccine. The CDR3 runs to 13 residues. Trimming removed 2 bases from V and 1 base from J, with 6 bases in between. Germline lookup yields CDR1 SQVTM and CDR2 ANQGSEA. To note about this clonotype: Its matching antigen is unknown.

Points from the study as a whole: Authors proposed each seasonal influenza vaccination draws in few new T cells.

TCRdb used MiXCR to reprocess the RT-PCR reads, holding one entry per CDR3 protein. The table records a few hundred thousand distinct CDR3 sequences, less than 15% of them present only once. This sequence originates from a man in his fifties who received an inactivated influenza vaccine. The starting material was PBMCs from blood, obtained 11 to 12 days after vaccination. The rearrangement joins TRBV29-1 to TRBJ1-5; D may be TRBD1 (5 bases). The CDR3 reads CSVEQGSNQPQHF. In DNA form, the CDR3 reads TGCAGCGTTGAACAGGGAAGCAATCAGCCCCAGCATTTT. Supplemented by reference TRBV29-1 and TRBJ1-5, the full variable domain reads SAVISQKPSRDICQRGTSLTIQCQVDSQVTMMFWYRQQPGQSLTLIATANQGSEATYESGFVIDKFPISRPNLTFSTLTVSNMSPEDSSIYLCSVEQGSNQPQHFGDGTRLSIL.